The 30 T cell receptor beta chains below were found in one sample sequenced in a study of blood T cell repertoires in COVID-19. Method: immunoSEQ multiplex PCR; TCRdb's copy keeps in-frame clones and lacks some. Altogether around 370,000 clones are present, almost 90% being singletons, with the ten largest covering approximately 7%. The sequenced material came from peripheral blood. The receptors derive from a man aged 18 to 29 with active or convalescent COVID-19.

The genes are TRBV3-1 (or the pseudogene TRBV3-2) and TRBJ1-2, with a tentative D call TRBD1 (5 bases). Per the germline V gene, CDR1 is LGHDT and CDR2 is YNNKEL (reference sequence). Trimming took 4 bases from V and 3 from J, leaving 12 bases between them. The CDR3 is 14 residues long. This CDR3 reads CASSPRRGYYGYTF. Here the CDR3 DNA reads TGTGCCAGCAGCCCCCGGAGGGGTTACTATGGCTACACCTTC.

This chain connects TRBV6-5 to TRBJ1-1; no clear D. Trimming removed 6 bases from V and 4 bases from J, with 15 bases in between. The CDR3 is made up of 14 amino acids. Germline CDR1 is MNHEY and CDR2 is SVGAGI. CDR3 in DNA: TGTGCCAGCAGCCTGGATAGGAGGCGCACTGAAGCTTTCTTT. It encodes CASSLDRRRTEAFF.

The chain joins TRBV9 to TRBJ2-5; 13 positions agree with TRBD2. CDR1 SGDLS and CDR2 YYNGEE come from the germline V gene. With V trimmed by 7 bases and J by 5 bases, 5 bases remained unmatched. The CDR3 is made up of 14 amino acids. CDR3 sequence (DNA): TGTGCCAGCGGAACTAGCGGGGGGGCCGAGACCCAGTACTTC. Protein product: CASGTSGGAETQYF.

CDR3 bases: TGTGCCAGTCGACTAGCGGGAGGTGGGTACAATGAGCAGTTCTTC. Translated: CASRLAGGGYNEQFF. The chain joins TRBV6-5 to TRBJ2-1; 13 positions match TRBD2. CDR1 and CDR2 (germline): MNHEY, SVGAGI. The V segment lost 9 bases and the J segment 4 bases; nucleotides outside the gene matches: 6. The CDR3 sequence is 15 residues long.

This CDR3 is CASSDSRGGVTGELFF. CDR3 in DNA: TGTGCCAGCAGTGACTCGAGAGGGGGGGTCACCGGGGAGCTGTTTTTT. The chain combines TRBV6-4 with TRBJ2-2, with D maybe TRBD2 (7 bases). Germline V CDR1 and CDR2: MRHNA, SNTAGT. V was shortened by 0 bases and J by 4 bases, with 12 bases between the two germline ends. This CDR3 region has 16 residues.

J is TRBJ1-6 and V is TRBV7-9; 8 bases align to TRBD1. The CDR3 is 15 amino acids. Trimming removed 6 bases from V and 10 bases from J; junction bases left unmatched: 11. Per germline, CDR1 SEHNR and CDR2 FQNEAQ (reference sequence). The CDR3 spells CASRPFAGGESPLHF. CDR3 nucleotides: TGTGCCAGCAGACCTTTCGCAGGGGGCGAATCACCCCTCCACTTT.

This chain connects TRBV6-5 to TRBJ1-5; TRBD1 agrees at 9 bases. The CDR3 totals 15 residues. Losses at the gene ends were 5 bases for V and 7 bases for J; bases not matched to a gene: 9. Germline V lookup: CDR1 MNHEY, CDR2 SVGAGI. Here the CDR3 DNA reads TGTGCCAGCAGTAGACAGGGGGAAGTCTGGCAGCCCCAGCATTTT. Translating gives CASSRQGEVWQPQHF.

The chain combines TRBV5-4 with TRBJ2-7; 10 bases match TRBD2. J lost 2 bases, V lost 0 bases, and 8 bases had no gene match. Germline CDR1 SGHNT, CDR2 YYREEE (reference sequence). This CDR3 region has 17 residues. CDR3 sequence (DNA): TGTGCCAGCAGCTTGGCCGGGCTAGCGGGAGCGGCCTACGAGCAGTACTTC. Translating it yields CASSLAGLAGAAYEQYF.

This chain links TRBV4-1 with TRBJ2-1; 8 bases match TRBD1. V shed 4 bases, J shed 6 bases, and the junction held 8 bases outside the gene matches. The germline V gene has CDR1 MGHRA and CDR2 YSYEKL. The CDR3 is 15 residues long. CDR3 sequence (DNA): TGCGCCAGCAGCCCCCGACAGGGGAGGACCAATGAGCAGTTCTTC. This sequence encodes CASSPRQGRTNEQFF.

This chain links TRBV27 with TRBJ2-1; the match to TRBD2 covers 8 bases. Germline CDR1 and CDR2: MNHEY and SMNVEV (reference sequence). The CDR3 runs to 14 residues. V shed 5 bases, J shed 0 bases, and the junction held 0 bases outside the gene matches. This CDR3 is CASSLAGSYNEQFF. The CDR3 DNA sequence: TGTGCCAGCAGTCTAGCGGGCTCCTACAATGAGCAGTTCTTC.

The J gene is TRBJ1-5, the V gene TRBV25-1; 7 bases align to TRBD1. After removal of 6 bases from V and 2 bases from J, the junction contained 13 bases not matched to a gene. The CDR3 length is 17 residues. Germline CDR1 MGHDK, CDR2 SYGVNS. CDR3 residues: CASRRDRGVLGNQPQHF. The CDR3 DNA sequence: TGTGCCAGCAGAAGGGACAGAGGAGTATTGGGCAATCAGCCCCAGCATTTT.

The gene calls are TRBV18 and TRBJ2-7; 8 nucleotides match TRBD1. Germline lookup yields CDR1 KGHSH and CDR2 LQKENI. The junction had 9 bases not matched to a gene; V was cut back by 0 bases and J by 5 bases. The CDR3 is 16 amino acids. Here the CDR3 reads CASSPPTIRQGNEQYF. The CDR3 DNA sequence: TGTGCCAGCTCACCACCGACAATAAGACAGGGGAACGAGCAGTACTTC.

The V call is TRBV29-1, the J call TRBJ2-2, with no clear D. Deletions cut 4 bases from V and 6 bases from J, with 12 bases between. There are 13 residues in the CDR3. Germline CDR1 SQVTM, CDR2 ANQGSEA. CDR3 amino acids: CSVGIRVSGELFF. The CDR3 coding sequence is TGCAGCGTTGGGATTCGGGTCTCCGGGGAGCTGTTTTTT.

The V and J genes are TRBV19 and TRBJ2-7; TRBD2 is a possible D gene (6 bases). The length of the CDR3 is 17 residues. Trimming removed 3 bases from V and 1 base from J, with 19 bases in between. Germline CDR1 and CDR2: LNHDA and SQIVND (reference sequence). DNA of the CDR3: TGTGCCAGTAGTATGAATCCGGCTCCGACTAGATCCTACGAGCAGTACTTC. It translates to CASSMNPAPTRSYEQYF.

CDR3 loop: CASSLEGTSSYNEQFF. As DNA, the CDR3 is TGTGCCAGCAGCTTAGAAGGGACTAGCTCCTACAATGAGCAGTTCTTC. The J gene is TRBJ2-1, the V gene TRBV7-8, with 8 bases fitting TRBD2. V gave up 1 base and J gave up 0 bases; unmatched junction bases: 2. This CDR3 comprises 16 residues. CDR1 and CDR2 from the germline V gene are SGHVS and FQNEAQ.

The chain links TRBV29-1 to TRBJ2-7; TRBD2 is a possible D gene (6 bases). Trimming took off 6 bases at V and 2 bases at J, with 14 bases between the two ends. Germline CDR1 is SQVTM and CDR2 is ANQGSEA. The CDR3 loop spans 13 amino acids. The CDR3 DNA reads as TGCAGCGTGGCCCCAGGAGGGGCCTACGAGCAGTACTTC. As protein: CSVAPGGAYEQYF.

V is TRBV6-5 and J is TRBJ1-6; the D is unclear. Per the germline V gene, CDR1 is MNHEY and CDR2 is SVGAGI. The CDR3 sequence is 12 residues long. Between the trimmed V and J ends, which lost 5 bases and 7 bases, there was a span of 6 bases. CDR3: CASSNGNSPLHF. DNA of the CDR3: TGTGCCAGCAGTAACGGGAATTCACCCCTCCACTTT.

The J gene is TRBJ2-2, the V gene TRBV6-4; tentatively, D is TRBD1 (6 bases). The CDR3 sequence is 13 residues long. Germline CDR1 is MRHNA and CDR2 is SNTAGT. Deletions cut 8 bases from V and 4 bases from J, with 11 bases between. Here the CDR3 reads CASLDRFTGELFF. In DNA form, the CDR3 reads TGTGCCAGCCTCGACAGGTTCACCGGGGAGCTGTTTTTT.

The V gene is TRBV7-8, the J gene TRBJ2-3, with 14 bases that match TRBD2. Trimming removed 3 bases from V and 5 bases from J; junction bases left unmatched: 16. Germline V gene lookup returns CDR1 SGHVS and CDR2 FQNEAQ. The CDR3 extends over 20 amino acids. The CDR3 spells CASSFLRGFGTSGSEDTQYF. Here the CDR3 DNA reads TGTGCCAGCAGCTTCCTCCGGGGCTTTGGGACTAGCGGGAGCGAAGATACGCAGTATTTT.

V is TRBV16 and J is TRBJ2-1; 7 bases map to TRBD1. The CDR3 loop spans 17 amino acids. Germline V lookup: CDR1 KGHSY, CDR2 FQNENV. V shed 0 bases, J shed 7 bases, and the junction held 12 bases outside the gene matches. The CDR3: CASSQSGQGEQVNEQFF. The CDR3 DNA reads as TGTGCCAGCAGCCAATCTGGGCAGGGGGAACAGGTGAATGAGCAGTTCTTC.

The chain couples TRBV7-2 to TRBJ2-1; tentative D call: TRBD1 (5 bases). V gave up 1 base and J gave up 1 base, with 14 bases separating them. Germline values: CDR1 SGHTA, CDR2 FQGNSA. The CDR3 covers 17 residues. CDR3 loop: CASSLEGQGLSYNEQFF. CDR3 bases: TGTGCCAGCAGCTTAGAGGGTCAGGGTCTTTCCTACAATGAGCAGTTCTTC. Drawing the rest from reference TRBV7-2 and TRBJ2-1, the complete variable domain is GAGVSQSPSNKVTEKGKDVELRCDPISGHTALYWYRQSLGQGLEFLIYFQGNSAPDKSGLPSDRFSAERTGGSVSTLTIQRTQQEDSAVYLCASSLEGQGLSYNEQFFGPGTRLTVL.

The chain joins TRBV9 to TRBJ2-7; 10 bases are shared with TRBD2. The V gene end was trimmed by 5 bases and the J gene end by 0 bases; junction bases not matched to a gene: 5. The CDR3 has 15 residues. The germline V gene encodes CDR1 SGDLS and CDR2 YYNGEE. The CDR3 DNA sequence: TGTGCCAGCAGTGCCGGGACTAGCGACTCCTACGAGCAGTACTTC. It yields the protein CASSAGTSDSYEQYF.

This chain uses TRBV5-1 with TRBJ2-1; no clear D. Trimming removed 9 bases from V and 0 bases from J, with 10 bases in between. The CDR3 contains 13 residues. From germline, CDR1 is SGHRS and CDR2 YFSETQ. The CDR3 protein is CATSPSSYNEQFF. In nucleotides, the CDR3 is TGCGCCACGAGTCCGAGCTCCTACAATGAGCAGTTCTTC.

This clone was seen a few times. The gene calls are TRBV4-1 and TRBJ1-5; D possibly corresponds to TRBD1 (6 bases). The CDR3 has 16 amino acids. Germline CDR1 reads MGHRA; CDR2 reads YSYEKL. V was trimmed by 0 bases and J by 5 bases, leaving 14 bases between them. The CDR3 nucleotides read TGCGCCAGCAGCCAAGACAGGGGCGCGGGTTATCAGCCCCAGCATTTT. It codes for CASSQDRGAGYQPQHF.

The V and J genes are TRBV20-1 and TRBJ2-6; weak D call: TRBD2 (5 bases). The length of the CDR3 is 11 residues. CDR1 and CDR2 (germline): DFQATT, SNEGSKA (reference sequence). The CDR3 nucleotides are TGCGGTTCGGGGGGGGCCAACGTCCTGACTTTC. Amino acid sequence: CGSGGANVLTF.

The chain employs TRBV5-1 and TRBJ1-1; D gene unclear. The CDR3 loop spans 14 amino acids. V was shortened by 0 bases and J by 0 bases, with 6 bases between the two germline ends. Per the germline V gene, CDR1 is SGHRS and CDR2 is YFSETQ. This CDR3 is CASSLDYVNTEAFF. As DNA, the CDR3 is TGCGCCAGCAGCTTGGATTATGTGAACACTGAAGCTTTCTTT.

J is TRBJ1-4 and V is TRBV24-1; possibly TRBD1 for D (6 bases). This CDR3 spans 13 amino acids. From germline, CDR1 is KGHDR and CDR2 SFDVKD. V was clipped by 5 bases and J by 5 bases, with 8 bases between them. CDR3 residues: CATSARGNEKLFF. Written as DNA, the CDR3 is TGTGCCACCAGTGCCAGGGGAAATGAAAAACTGTTTTTT.

The rearrangement joins TRBV28 to TRBJ1-1; D possibly corresponds to TRBD1 (6 bases). From germline, CDR1 is MDHEN and CDR2 SYDVKM. CDR3 length equals 15 residues. V was pared by 5 bases and J by 3 bases, with 16 bases between. The CDR3 coding sequence is TGTGCCAGCAGTATCACAGGTCCAGGGGACACTGAAGCTTTCTTT. Its protein is CASSITGPGDTEAFF.

The V and J genes are TRBV7-9 and TRBJ1-1; TRBD1 aligns across 11 bases. Germline V gene lookup returns CDR1 SEHNR and CDR2 FQNEAQ (reference sequence). The CDR3 length is 15 residues. V lost 4 bases, J lost 4 bases, and 5 bases stayed unmatched. The CDR3 loop is CASSWWTGGVTEAFF. CDR3 nucleotides: TGTGCCAGCAGCTGGTGGACAGGGGGCGTCACTGAAGCTTTCTTT.

The chain joins TRBV6-2 or TRBV6-3 to TRBJ2-3; 7 positions agree with TRBD1. CDR1 is MNHEY and CDR2 is SVGEGT in the germline V gene. The ends lost 4 bases at V and 5 bases at J; junction bases unmatched: 12. This CDR3 region has 16 residues. CDR3 region: CASSLGDSVFEDTQYF. CDR3 in DNA: TGTGCCAGCAGTTTAGGGGACAGCGTCTTTGAAGATACGCAGTATTTT.